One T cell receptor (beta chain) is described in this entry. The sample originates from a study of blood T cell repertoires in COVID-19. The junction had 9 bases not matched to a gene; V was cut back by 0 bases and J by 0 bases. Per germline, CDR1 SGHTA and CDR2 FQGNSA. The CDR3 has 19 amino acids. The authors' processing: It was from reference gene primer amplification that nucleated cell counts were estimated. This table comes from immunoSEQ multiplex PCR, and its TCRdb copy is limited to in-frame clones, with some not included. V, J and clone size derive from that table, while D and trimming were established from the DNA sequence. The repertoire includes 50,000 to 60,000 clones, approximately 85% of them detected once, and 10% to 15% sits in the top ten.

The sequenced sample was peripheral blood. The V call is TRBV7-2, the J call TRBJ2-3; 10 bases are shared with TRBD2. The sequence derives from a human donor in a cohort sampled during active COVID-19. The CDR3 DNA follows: TGTGCCAGCAGCTTAGCGGGGGCTAGCGGGAGACCAAGCACAGATACGCAGTATTTT. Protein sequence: CASSLAGASGRPSTDTQYF.